This T cell receptor (beta chain) was sequenced in a study of PD-1 blockade in classical Hodgkin lymphoma. Exposure to brentuximab vedotin varied, and each patient had relapsed following autologous stem cell transplantation. Data came from immunoSEQ multiplex PCR; TCRdb stores just in-frame clones and leaves some out. The sample has 13,000 or so clones, roughly 92% seen once; the top ten hold roughly 22%. CDR3 length equals 16 residues. V dropped 3 bases and J dropped 0; count of bases not matched to a gene: 7. Germline V gives CDR1 LNHDA, CDR2 SQIVND (reference sequence). This clone was counted a single time.

The chain combines TRBV19 with TRBJ1-1; 7 bases line up with TRBD1. The sample was peripheral blood mononuclear cells (PBMCs), taken at baseline. This TCR derives from a human donor with classical Hodgkin lymphoma. The CDR3: CASSISTGRLNTEAFF. CDR3 sequence (DNA): TGTGCCAGTAGTATCTCGACAGGGAGGTTGAACACTGAAGCTTTCTTT.